This TCR beta chain emerged from a study of blood T cell repertoires in COVID-19. At the level of the study: From the United States, Italy and Spain came samples of acute and convalescent COVID-19. PBMCs, B-cell-depleted T cells, or T cells provided the cDNA or gDNA that made up the material.

The authors' processing: Estimation of nucleated cell counts was performed using reference gene primer amplification. Clones were sequenced by immunoSEQ multiplex PCR, and TCRdb holds only the in-frame ones, with some missing. V and J calls and clone size follow that table, whereas D and trimming were derived from the DNA. The sample yields 110,000 or so clones, 70% to 90% seen once. Germline-derived CDR1 and CDR2 are MNHNY and SVGAGI (reference sequence). The CDR3 sequence is 16 residues long. V dropped 2 bases and J dropped 5; count of bases not matched to a gene: 10. This receptor was obtained from a man aged 40-55 years with acute or convalescent COVID-19. The sample comprised peripheral blood. The V call is TRBV6-6, the J call TRBJ1-1, with 8 bases lining up with TRBD1. As DNA, the CDR3 is TGTGCCAGCAGTTACGAACGTTACAGGGGGGGAACTGAAGCTTTCTTT. Protein product: CASSYERYRGGTEAFF.